This TCR beta chain was captured by sequencing in a study of T cells expressing NK-cell markers. Study information: Most of the eight sequenced donors were HCMV-seropositive; one was seronegative.

UMIs were included in TCR beta cDNA generated by 5'RACE template switching. TCRdb reprocessed the 5' RACE reads, keeping one entry per CDR3 protein, no DNA. This table holds about 300,000 distinct CDR3 sequences. Germline V gene data show CDR1 as SQVTM and CDR2 as ANQGSEA. The CDR3 extends over 11 amino acids. This chain uses TRBV29-1 with TRBJ2-1; TCRdb picks TRBD2, but there is no DNA to check that call. The material sequenced was blood T cells: a sorted CD56 or NKG2C T cell subset, CD4+ or CD8+ T cells, or bulk PBMC T cells (not recorded which). The receptor comes from a woman between 18 and 75 years old in good health. CDR3 in amino acids: CSVATPDEQFF.